Presented here are 27 T cell receptor beta chains from one specimen sequenced in a study of shared clonotypes between healthy human individuals. The table came from immunoSEQ multiplex PCR; TCRdb's copy has only in-frame clones and leaves some out. The repertoire holds roughly 660,000 clones, with about nine tenths as singletons. Sequenced: memory CD8+ T cells from PBMCs. Subset of the sample: CD45RO+ cells pooled with CCR7-negative TemRA cells. The receptors were gathered from a man aged 18 to 29 in good health. Some clones in this sample may be carry-over from other donors' samples.

This clone was seen a single time. This chain joins TRBV27 and TRBJ2-1, with D perhaps given as TRBD1 or TRBD2 (5 bases each). In germline, CDR1 is MNHEY, CDR2 SMNVEV (reference sequence). The CDR3 totals 14 residues. Trimming removed 5 bases at V and 7 bases at J, with 15 bases between. The DNA for the CDR3 is TGTGCCAGCAGTAACCCGAGGGGCCTAAATGAGCAGTTCTTC. Amino acids: CASSNPRGLNEQFF.

The genes are TRBV7-9 and TRBJ1-2; a possible D gene is TRBD1 (5 bases). The germline V and J ends were trimmed by 3 bases and 0 bases, with 14 bases remaining between them. CDR1 is SEHNR and CDR2 is FQNEAQ in the germline V gene (reference sequence). This CDR3 spans 16 amino acids. This CDR3 reads CASSLNPQGANYGYTF. The CDR3 nucleotides read TGTGCCAGCAGCTTGAACCCCCAGGGAGCTAACTATGGCTACACCTTC.

This chain links TRBV5-1 with TRBJ2-1, with 7 bases aligning to TRBD1. In germline, CDR1 is SGHRS, CDR2 YFSETQ. The CDR3 sequence is 16 residues long. Losses at the gene ends were 4 bases for V and 2 bases for J; bases not matched to a gene: 9. CDR3 nucleotide sequence: TGCGCCAGCAGCCTCTCACCGGGACAGCCCTACAATGAGCAGTTCTTC. Amino acids: CASSLSPGQPYNEQFF.

The V and J genes are TRBV9 and TRBJ1-2; the D gene is possibly TRBD1 (6 bases). V was cut by 2 bases and J by 5 bases, with 10 bases left in between. Looked up from germline, CDR1 is SGDLS and CDR2 is YYNGEE. The CDR3 is 13 residues long. CDR3 region: CASSVMTGYGYTF. The CDR3, as DNA: TGTGCCAGCAGCGTGATGACAGGATATGGCTACACCTTC. Supplemented by reference TRBV9 and TRBJ1-2, the full variable domain reads DSGVTQTPKHLITATGQRVTLRCSPRSGDLSVYWYQQSLDQGLQFLIQYYNGEERAKGNILERFSAQQFPDLHSELNLSSLELGDSALYFCASSVMTGYGYTFGSGTRLTVV.

A remark on this clone: In the same sample, other DNA sequences code for this CDR3. The J gene is TRBJ1-1, the V gene TRBV28; TRBD1 agrees at 7 bases. The CDR3 runs 15 residues. V lost 5 bases and J lost 1; bases outside the gene matches: 7. Germline values: CDR1 MDHEN, CDR2 SYDVKM. CDR3 sequence (DNA): TGTGCCAGCAGTCCCCGACAGGGACAGAACACTGAAGCTTTCTTT. Protein product: CASSPRQGQNTEAFF.

The chain carries TRBV11-2 and TRBJ2-7; D is unresolved. Germline CDR1 SGHAT, CDR2 FQNNGV. This CDR3 comprises 15 residues. Trimming removed 2 bases at V and 0 bases at J, with 11 bases between. The CDR3 bases are TGTGCCAGCAGCTTACTCCCTAGAACCTCCTACGAGCAGTACTTC. Protein: CASSLLPRTSYEQYF. Full variable domain (rest looked up from reference TRBV11-2 and TRBJ2-7): EAGVAQSPRYKIIEKRQSVAFWCNPISGHATLYWYQQILGQGPKLLIQFQNNGVVDDSQLPKDRFSAERLKGVDSTLKIQPAKLEDSAVYLCASSLLPRTSYEQYFGPGTRLTVT.

This chain links TRBV29-1 with TRBJ1-3; D possibly corresponds to TRBD1 (5 bases). The CDR3 has 14 amino acids. Germline V gene data show CDR1 as SQVTM and CDR2 as ANQGSEA. Trimming left V 6 bases short and J 2 bases short, with 14 bases between. CDR3 nucleotide sequence: TGCAGCGTGGCCATCGGGGCGCCTGGAAACACCATATATTTT. This sequence encodes CSVAIGAPGNTIYF.

CDR3: CASRLGQLTSYEQYF. The DNA for the CDR3 is TGTGCCAGCAGACTAGGACAGCTCACTTCCTACGAGCAGTACTTC. V is TRBV28 and J is TRBJ2-7; D might be TRBD1 (6 bases). This CDR3 has 15 amino acids. V was cut by 6 bases and J by 1 base, with 16 bases left in between. Germline V gene data show CDR1 as MDHEN and CDR2 as SYDVKM.

The chain carries TRBV25-1 and TRBJ1-2; D not certain. In germline, CDR1 is MGHDK, CDR2 SYGVNS. The CDR3 consists of 16 residues. With 1 base removed from V and 7 bases from J, the gap between germline ends came to 19 bases. CDR3 loop: CASSELMPDIIGGYTF. The CDR3 DNA reads as TGTGCCAGCAGTGAATTGATGCCAGACATCATTGGTGGCTACACCTTC.

The chain employs TRBV7-9 and TRBJ1-1; no clear D. Germline values: CDR1 SEHNR, CDR2 FQNEAQ (reference sequence). The CDR3 is 12 amino acids. V lost 11 bases and J 6 bases, leaving 16 bases between the germline ends. The CDR3 loop is CASGLIAPEAFF. The CDR3 DNA is TGTGCCTCTGGACTGATAGCCCCTGAAGCTTTCTTT.

The chain is built from TRBV27 and TRBJ2-4; no clear D. This CDR3 region has 14 residues. V was clipped by 0 bases and J by 1 base, with 4 bases between them. Germline CDR1 MNHEY, CDR2 SMNVEV (reference sequence). The CDR3 here is CASSLSGAKNIQYF. Written as DNA, the CDR3 is TGTGCCAGCAGTTTATCGGGGGCCAAAAACATTCAGTACTTC.

The chain employs TRBV9 and TRBJ2-2; D is ambiguous. The V gene's germline CDR1 is SGDLS and CDR2 YYNGEE. This CDR3 contains 17 residues. Trimming removed 0 bases from V and 0 bases from J, with 12 bases in between. The DNA for the CDR3 is TGTGCCAGCAGCGTAGCTACGGATCAAGCGAACACCGGGGAGCTGTTTTTT. Translating it yields CASSVATDQANTGELFF.

The gene calls are TRBV5-1 and TRBJ2-7, with 7 positions matching TRBD2. Trimming cost V 4 bases and J 0 bases; bases outside gene matches: 4. The CDR3 has 14 residues. Per germline, CDR1 SGHRS and CDR2 YFSETQ. The CDR3 bases are TGCGCCAGCAGCCTAGGCGGGGGCTCCTACGAGCAGTACTTC. The encoded protein is CASSLGGGSYEQYF.

The CDR3: CASSPDRFNEQFF. In DNA, the CDR3 is TGTGCCAGCAGTCCCGACAGATTCAATGAGCAGTTCTTC. J is TRBJ2-1 and V is TRBV27, with a tentative D call TRBD1 (5 bases). Germline V gene sequence: CDR1 MNHEY, CDR2 SMNVEV (reference sequence). The CDR3 contains 13 residues. V lost 5 bases and J 6 bases, leaving 11 bases between the germline ends.

In this sample, this clone turned up once. V usage is TRBV7-2 and J usage is TRBJ2-1; TRBD2 aligns across 8 bases. The V and J ends lost 2 bases and 16 bases, in that order; junction bases with no gene match: 13. This CDR3 contains 14 residues. Germline CDR1 is SGHTA and CDR2 is FQGNSA. The CDR3 DNA follows: TGTGCCAGCAGCTTATGGCTAGCGGGTTTTCCTTACTTCTTC. This gives the protein CASSLWLAGFPYFF.

This rearrangement joins TRBV7-6 to TRBJ1-1, with TRBD1 as a possible D gene (5 bases). The ends were cut back, 4 bases at V and 0 bases at J, with 12 bases in the middle. This CDR3 region has 15 residues. Germline V CDR1 and CDR2: SGHVS, FNYEAQ. The CDR3 sequence is CASSSGTLMNTEAFF. In DNA, the CDR3 is TGTGCCAGCAGCTCCGGGACCCTCATGAACACTGAAGCTTTCTTT.

A few counts support this clone. This rearrangement joins TRBV7-5 to TRBJ2-7; TRBD1, the D gene given by the table, was not confirmed from the DNA. TRBV7-5 is a pseudogene locus. The CDR3 runs 16 residues. The CDR3 reads CASSLEYSYRPYEQYF. In DNA form, the CDR3 reads TGTGCCAGCAGCTTAGAATATAGCTACAGGCCCTACGAGCAGTACTTC.

The chain uses TRBV2 and TRBJ2-7, with D perhaps being TRBD1 or TRBD2 (6 bases each). This CDR3 spans 14 amino acids. Germline lookup yields CDR1 SNHLY and CDR2 FYNNEI. Between the trimmed V and J ends, which lost 6 bases and 5 bases, there was a span of 17 bases. The CDR3 sequence is CASRPRDGGHEQYF. CDR3 nucleotides: TGTGCCAGCAGGCCGAGGGACGGGGGCCACGAGCAGTACTTC.

As concerns this clone: The junction does not match germline at one end; this may be a read error. The chain recombines TRBV6-5 with TRBJ2-7; D is unresolved. Germline CDR1 is MNHEY and CDR2 is SVGAGI. The CDR3 consists of 11 residues. In DNA, the CDR3 is TGTGCCAGCAGTTACTCATGGGTGCGCGTTTTC. It encodes CASSYSWVRVF.

Concerning this clone: Other DNA sequences in the same sample also yield this CDR3. The chain recombines TRBV29-1 with TRBJ2-7; D is uncertain. This CDR3 has 13 amino acids. Germline V CDR1 and CDR2: SQVTM, ANQGSEA. Trimming stripped 6 bases from V and 2 bases from J, with 14 bases between. In nucleotides, the CDR3 is TGCAGCGTGGGCTGGACGGGCCCCTACGAGCAGTACTTC. This sequence encodes CSVGWTGPYEQYF.

A word on this clone: This specimen includes other DNA sequences encoding the same CDR3. The chain carries TRBV19 and TRBJ1-1, with no clear D. The germline gives CDR1 LNHDA, CDR2 SQIVND (reference sequence). V was shortened by 1 base and J by 1 base, with 7 bases between the two germline ends. This CDR3 spans 14 amino acids. CDR3 nucleotides: TGTGCCAGTAGTATAGGAGGCGAGAACACTGAAGCTTTCTTT. It is translated as CASSIGGENTEAFF.

This rearrangement joins TRBV5-4 to TRBJ1-2; the D gene is possibly TRBD1 (5 bases). The germline V gene encodes CDR1 SGHNT and CDR2 YYREEE (reference sequence). The CDR3 is 14 amino acids. V lost 0 bases, J lost 1 base, and 7 bases lay in between. CDR3 DNA sequence: TGTGCCAGCAGCTTGGGACAGCTTAACTATGGCTACACCTTC. Translated: CASSLGQLNYGYTF.

V usage is TRBV25-1 and J usage is TRBJ2-7; D uncertain. In germline, CDR1 is MGHDK, CDR2 SYGVNS. The CDR3 totals 12 residues. Trimming left V 6 bases short and J 7 bases short, with 13 bases between. The CDR3 region is CASRGWDLEQYF. The CDR3 region has the DNA TGTGCCAGCAGGGGGTGGGATCTAGAGCAGTACTTC.

The chain uses TRBV9 and TRBJ2-2; 8 positions match TRBD1. The V segment lost 3 bases and the J segment 6 bases; nucleotides outside the gene matches: 7. The CDR3 length is 15 residues. CDR1 is SGDLS, CDR2 YYNGEE, per germline. The CDR3: CASSGGQGKAGELFF. CDR3 DNA sequence: TGTGCCAGCAGCGGCGGACAGGGTAAAGCCGGGGAGCTGTTTTTT.

This chain links TRBV28 with TRBJ1-2; 9 bases agree with TRBD1. The CDR3 sequence is 15 residues long. Germline CDR1 MDHEN, CDR2 SYDVKM. Trimming cost V 3 bases and J 7 bases; bases outside gene matches: 9. CDR3 residues: CASSLIRTGDSGYTF. The CDR3 region has the DNA TGTGCCAGCAGTTTGATTAGGACAGGGGATAGTGGCTACACCTTC.

The chain links TRBV2 to TRBJ1-2; the D gene is possibly TRBD1 (6 bases). Germline CDR1 reads SNHLY; CDR2 reads FYNNEI. The CDR3 loop spans 14 amino acids. V lost 3 bases and J lost 3, with 11 bases in between. The CDR3 DNA reads as TGTGCCAGCAGTGACAGGGGCGCAGACTATGGCTACACCTTC. Translating it yields CASSDRGADYGYTF.

The V gene is TRBV25-1, the J gene TRBJ2-5; 13 nucleotides agree with TRBD2. The CDR3 is 17 residues long. V shed 3 bases and J 4 bases; nucleotides not matched to a gene: 8. Germline V gene lookup returns CDR1 MGHDK and CDR2 SYGVNS. The CDR3 DNA reads as TGTGCCAGCAGTGAGCTACTAGCGGGAGGGGTTCGAGAGACCCAGTACTTC. It encodes CASSELLAGGVRETQYF.